The 28 T cell receptor beta chains below all came from one sample that was sequenced in a study of blood T cell repertoires in COVID-19. Profiled with immunoSEQ multiplex PCR; TCRdb holds only in-frame clones, not every one. The data contain approximately 290,000 clones, more than 85% of them singletons. The material sequenced was peripheral blood. These receptors all come from a young man with acute or convalescent COVID-19.

The sample holds one count of this clone. The V gene is TRBV2, the J gene TRBJ1-5; 7 bases fit TRBD1. CDR1 is SNHLY and CDR2 is FYNNEI in the germline V gene. CDR3 length: 13 residues. After removal of 4 bases from V and 9 bases from J, the junction contained 6 bases not matched to a gene. CDR3 loop: CASSVSRGRPQHF. CDR3 bases: TGTGCCAGCAGTGTCTCCAGGGGGAGGCCCCAGCATTTT.

The chain carries TRBV19 and TRBJ1-5; 10 nucleotides align to TRBD1. The CDR3 loop spans 16 amino acids. V lost 4 bases and J lost 4; bases outside the gene matches: 7. CDR1 is LNHDA, CDR2 SQIVND, per germline (reference sequence). The CDR3 reads CASSTGQGGKNQPQHF. The CDR3 bases are TGTGCCAGTAGTACCGGACAGGGGGGGAAAAATCAGCCCCAGCATTTT.

The J gene is TRBJ1-4, the V gene TRBV5-1, with 9 nucleotides matching TRBD1. Germline V gene sequence: CDR1 SGHRS, CDR2 YFSETQ. With V trimmed by 3 bases and J by 8 bases, 8 bases remained unmatched. The CDR3 sequence is 15 residues long. This CDR3 reads CASSYEQGAREKLFF. CDR3 sequence (DNA): TGCGCCAGCAGCTACGAACAGGGGGCCAGGGAAAAACTGTTTTTT. The full variable domain, in which reference TRBV5-1 and TRBJ1-4 provide the parts outside the CDR3, is KAGVTQTPRYLIKTRGQQVTLSCSPISGHRSVSWYQQTPGQGLQFLFEYFSETQRNKGNFPGRFSGRQFSNSRSEMNVSTLELGDSALYLCASSYEQGAREKLFFGSGTQLSVL.

The chain joins TRBV3-1 (or the pseudogene TRBV3-2) to TRBJ2-5, with TRBD2 identical over 8 bases. The CDR3 totals 16 residues. Germline lookup yields CDR1 LGHDT and CDR2 YNNKEL (reference sequence). V was pared by 6 bases and J by 2 bases, with 11 bases of the junction left unmatched. The DNA of the CDR3 is TGTGCCAGCAGTCCAGAGACCCGGGGGGGGCAAGAGACCCAGTACTTC. Its protein product is CASSPETRGGQETQYF.

This chain links TRBV5-1 with TRBJ1-5, with D maybe TRBD1 (5 bases). Trimming left V 0 bases short and J 0 bases short, with 7 bases between. Per the germline V gene, CDR1 is SGHRS and CDR2 is YFSETQ. The CDR3 runs to 15 residues. CDR3 loop: CASSLEGASNQPQHF. CDR3 in DNA: TGCGCCAGCAGCTTGGAAGGGGCTAGCAATCAGCCCCAGCATTTT.

The V and J genes are TRBV3-1 (or the pseudogene TRBV3-2) and TRBJ1-3; D gene unclear. V lost 8 bases to trimming and J lost 4 bases, with 9 bases between them. The CDR3 is 12 amino acids. The germline CDR1 and CDR2 sequences are LGHDT and YNNKEL (reference sequence). The CDR3 protein is CASATRGNTIYF. Here the CDR3 DNA reads TGTGCCAGCGCAACCAGGGGAAACACCATATATTTT.

J is TRBJ1-5 and V is TRBV15; D is uncertain. V dropped 2 bases and J dropped 3 bases, with 5 bases sitting between them. This CDR3 spans 13 amino acids. Germline loops: CDR1 LNHNV, CDR2 YYDKDF (reference sequence). The CDR3 reads CATSRQNNQPQHF. CDR3 bases: TGTGCCACCAGCAGACAAAACAATCAGCCCCAGCATTTT.

The chain is built from TRBV18 and TRBJ1-3; TRBD1 agrees at 7 bases. J was trimmed by 6 bases and V by 2 bases; bases with no gene match: 7. The germline CDR1 and CDR2 sequences are KGHSH and LQKENI. CDR3 size: 15 residues. The CDR3 loop reads CASSPVTGTENTIYF. The DNA for the CDR3 is TGTGCCAGCTCACCAGTGACAGGGACTGAAAACACCATATATTTT.

This clone was detected once. The gene calls are TRBV12-3 or TRBV12-4 and TRBJ2-5; D uncertain. V lost 3 bases and J lost 4, with 9 bases in between. The CDR3 is 13 amino acids. The CDR3 reads CASSFRTRETQYF. The CDR3 DNA sequence: TGTGCCAGCAGTTTCCGCACTCGAGAGACCCAGTACTTC.

The rearrangement uses TRBV6-5 and TRBJ2-1; D perhaps matches TRBD1 (6 bases). Germline lookup yields CDR1 MNHEY and CDR2 SVGAGI. V was clipped by 5 bases and J by 10 bases, with 15 bases between them. CDR3 length: 13 amino acids. CDR3 region: CASSPRGATEQFF. The CDR3 nucleotides read TGTGCCAGCAGTCCCAGGGGAGCGACCGAGCAGTTCTTC.

The V call is TRBV5-4, the J call TRBJ2-3, with TRBD2 matching 15 bases. CDR1 is SGHNT, CDR2 YYREEE, per germline (reference sequence). The CDR3 has 20 residues. V shed 4 bases and J 0 bases; nucleotides not matched to a gene: 12. This chain's CDR3 is CASSGIPGLAGGTSTDTQYF. The CDR3 DNA reads as TGTGCCAGCAGCGGAATTCCGGGACTAGCGGGAGGCACTAGCACAGATACGCAGTATTTT.

V gene TRBV28 combines with J gene TRBJ2-7, with a weak D call TRBD1 (6 bases). Trimming removed 3 bases at V and 3 bases at J, with 12 bases between. From germline, CDR1 is MDHEN and CDR2 SYDVKM. This CDR3 is built from 14 residues. The CDR3 spells CASSFRGDIYEQYF. CDR3 bases: TGTGCCAGCAGTTTCAGGGGAGACATCTACGAGCAGTACTTC. The complete variable domain, with remaining parts taken from reference TRBV28 and TRBJ2-7, reads DVKVTQSSRYLVKRTGEKVFLECVQDMDHENMFWYRQDPGLGLRLIYFSYDVKMKEKGDIPEGYSVSREKKERFSLILESASTNQTSMYLCASSFRGDIYEQYFGPGTRLTVT.

This sequence joins TRBV18 and TRBJ1-5; maybe TRBD1 (5 bases). The CDR3 length is 15 residues. Trimming left V 3 bases short and J 2 bases short, with 11 bases between. Germline V CDR1 and CDR2: KGHSH, LQKENI. The CDR3 sequence is CASSPADRRNQPQHF. Written as DNA, the CDR3 is TGTGCCAGCTCACCCGCAGACAGACGCAATCAGCCCCAGCATTTT. The whole variable domain, remainder taken from reference TRBV18 and TRBJ1-5, is NAGVMQNPRHLVRRRGQEARLRCSPMKGHSHVYWYRQLPEEGLKFMVYLQKENIIDESGMPKERFSAEFPKEGPSILRIQQVVRGDSAAYFCASSPADRRNQPQHFGDGTRLSIL.

This clone was seen once. The V gene is TRBV10-3, the J gene TRBJ2-7; 13 nucleotides match TRBD2. V gave up 10 bases and J gave up 0 bases; unmatched junction bases: 3. This CDR3 comprises 14 residues. Germline V gene lookup returns CDR1 ENHRY and CDR2 SYGVKD. CDR3 sequence (DNA): TGTGCCACGGGACTAGCGGGGACCTCCTACGAGCAGTACTTC. Its translation: CATGLAGTSYEQYF.

V and J are TRBV19 and TRBJ2-7, with D possibly matching TRBD1 (5 bases). Between the trimmed V and J ends, which lost 9 bases and 5 bases, there was a span of 20 bases. The germline CDR1 and CDR2 sequences are LNHDA and SQIVND (reference sequence). CDR3 length: 14 residues. The CDR3 nucleotides are TGTGCCAGCCGACCCAATAGACAGTTTAACGAGCAGTACTTC. Translating gives CASRPNRQFNEQYF.

The rearrangement joins TRBV7-3 to TRBJ1-2, with 9 bases that match TRBD1. CDR1 SGHTA and CDR2 FQGTGA come from the germline V gene. The V gene end was trimmed by 5 bases and the J gene end by 8 bases; junction bases not matched to a gene: 12. CDR3 length equals 15 residues. CDR3 in DNA: TGTGCCAGCAGCCCTGACCGGGACAGGGTTTACGGCTACACCTTC. It encodes CASSPDRDRVYGYTF. Full variable domain (remainder filled in from reference TRBV7-3 and TRBJ1-2): GAGVSQTPSNKVTEKGKYVELRCDPISGHTALYWYRQSLGQGPEFLIYFQGTGAADDSGLPNDRFFAVRPEGSVSTLKIQRTERGDSAVYLCASSPDRDRVYGYTFGSGTRLTVV.

The chain carries TRBV18 and TRBJ1-6; 8 nucleotides line up with TRBD1. This CDR3 has 16 amino acids. Unmatched junction bases numbered 8, after V lost 3 bases and J lost 7 bases. Germline V lookup: CDR1 KGHSH, CDR2 LQKENI. The CDR3 sequence is CASSPLRDRPNSPLHF. The CDR3 nucleotides are TGTGCCAGCTCACCCTTACGGGACAGGCCGAATTCACCCCTCCACTTT. The whole variable domain, filled in from reference TRBV18 and TRBJ1-6, reads NAGVMQNPRHLVRRRGQEARLRCSPMKGHSHVYWYRQLPEEGLKFMVYLQKENIIDESGMPKERFSAEFPKEGPSILRIQQVVRGDSAAYFCASSPLRDRPNSPLHFGNGTRLTVT.

This chain uses TRBV13 with TRBJ2-7, with D possibly being TRBD1 (6 bases). The CDR3 is 15 residues long. Looked up from germline, CDR1 is PRHDT and CDR2 is FYEKMQ (reference sequence). V lost 4 bases to trimming and J lost 2 bases, with 15 bases between them. The DNA for the CDR3 is TGTGCCAGCAGCTCCCGACAGGATGCTACCTACGAGCAGTACTTC. Residues: CASSSRQDATYEQYF. The full variable domain, with the rest looked up from reference TRBV13 and TRBJ2-7, is AAGVIQSPRHLIKEKRETATLKCYPIPRHDTVYWYQQGPGQDPQFLISFYEKMQSDKGSIPDRFSAQQFSDYHSELNMSSLELGDSALYFCASSSRQDATYEQYFGPGTRLTVT.

A note on this clone: The same CDR3 is also encoded by other DNA sequences in this sample. The chain employs TRBV18 and TRBJ1-5; D call uncertain. The CDR3 spans 13 residues. The germline V gene encodes CDR1 KGHSH and CDR2 LQKENI. V was cut by 3 bases and J by 5 bases, with 8 bases left in between. The CDR3 loop reads CASSPTVDQPQHF. The CDR3 bases are TGTGCCAGCTCACCTACGGTAGATCAGCCCCAGCATTTT.

The chain couples TRBV9 to TRBJ2-1; no reliable D call. V lost 0 bases and J lost 5, with 6 bases in between. Germline V gene lookup returns CDR1 SGDLS and CDR2 YYNGEE. The CDR3 length is 13 residues. The CDR3 DNA reads TGTGCCAGCAGCGTAGTGGCTGACAATGAGCAGTTCTTC. This translates into CASSVVADNEQFF.

The rearrangement uses TRBV12-3 or TRBV12-4 and TRBJ2-1; D remains unclear. V dropped 2 bases and J dropped 12 bases, with 8 bases sitting between them. This CDR3 comprises 11 residues. Here the CDR3 reads CASSLTRSQFF. CDR3 sequence (DNA): TGTGCCAGCAGTTTAACCAGGTCGCAGTTCTTC.

The CDR3 region has the DNA TGTGCCAGCAGTCCAACAGGTCCAACAGATACGCAGTATTTT. The encoded protein is CASSPTGPTDTQYF. The chain combines TRBV27 with TRBJ2-3; TRBD1 is a possible D gene (5 bases). The CDR3 sequence is 14 residues long. With 5 bases removed from V and 3 bases from J, the gap between germline ends came to 12 bases. CDR1 MNHEY and CDR2 SMNVEV come from the germline V gene (reference sequence).

Concerning this clone itself: Distinct nucleotide sequences in the sample also encode this CDR3. The V call is TRBV5-1, the J call TRBJ1-1; D call uncertain. V gave up 0 bases and J gave up 1 base, with 4 bases separating them. Germline loops: CDR1 SGHRS, CDR2 YFSETQ. The CDR3 has 13 amino acids. The CDR3 protein is CASSLERNTEAFF. The CDR3 bases are TGCGCCAGCAGCTTGGAGCGGAACACTGAAGCTTTCTTT.

This clone was observed once. The chain has TRBV5-5 and TRBJ1-2; D remains unclear. In germline, CDR1 is SGHKS, CDR2 YYEKEE (reference sequence). V dropped 4 bases and J dropped 8 bases, with 18 bases sitting between them. The CDR3 is 14 residues long. Here the CDR3 reads CASSQDGPLKGYTF. The CDR3 DNA reads as TGTGCCAGCAGCCAAGATGGCCCTCTCAAGGGCTACACCTTC.

The chain employs TRBV11-2 and TRBJ1-2; 7 nucleotides line up with TRBD1. With V trimmed by 0 bases and J by 4 bases, 8 bases remained unmatched. CDR3 size: 16 residues. Germline CDR1 SGHAT, CDR2 FQNNGV. The CDR3 bases are TGTGCCAGCAGCTTAGATCGGGGACAGCGAGCCTATGGCTACACCTTC. Its translation: CASSLDRGQRAYGYTF. Together with reference TRBV11-2 and TRBJ1-2, the CDR3 gives the full variable domain: EAGVAQSPRYKIIEKRQSVAFWCNPISGHATLYWYQQILGQGPKLLIQFQNNGVVDDSQLPKDRFSAERLKGVDSTLKIQPAKLEDSAVYLCASSLDRGQRAYGYTFGSGTRLTVV.

The chain joins TRBV6-5 to TRBJ1-5; D may be TRBD1 (5 bases). V was clipped by 6 bases and J by 6 bases, with 15 bases between them. Germline V gene data show CDR1 as MNHEY and CDR2 as SVGAGI. This CDR3 is built from 14 residues. CDR3 sequence: CASSSPGGSQPQHF. The CDR3, as DNA: TGTGCCAGCAGCTCGCCGGGGGGGAGTCAGCCCCAGCATTTT.

This clone was observed once. The chain employs TRBV6-5 and TRBJ1-5; 7 bases align to TRBD1. The CDR3 is made up of 14 amino acids. CDR1 is MNHEY, CDR2 SVGAGI, per germline. J gave up 2 bases and V 7 bases, and 5 bases lay outside the gene matches. This chain's CDR3 is CASIGQVGNQPQHF. For the CDR3, the DNA is TGTGCCAGCATTGGACAGGTGGGCAATCAGCCCCAGCATTTT.

The chain carries TRBV4-1 and TRBJ2-7; possibly TRBD1 for D (5 bases). CDR3 length: 16 residues. Deletions cut 0 bases from V and 3 bases from J, with 15 bases between. Per germline, CDR1 MGHRA and CDR2 YSYEKL. CDR3 nucleotide sequence: TGCGCCAGCAGCCAAGAATATTGGGGCGCCGTCTACGAGCAGTACTTC. Amino acid sequence: CASSQEYWGAVYEQYF.